This record concerns one T cell receptor beta chain sequence. The antigen remains undetermined. The data were obtained in a study of cytomegalovirus exposure and HLA in healthy donors. Overall study: When 398 donors were genotyped, roughly 82% of them were found to fall in the Caucasian-associated ancestry cluster. Study results and caveats: The productive fraction for most TCR beta V segments was about 87% or about 30% in an earlier analysis.

Amplification used 60 Vbeta primers and 13 Jbeta primers. Original processing notes: Some 10 million of the roughly 77 million unique TCR beta chains counted in a later analysis were shared. Libraries were prepared by immunoSEQ multiplex PCR; TCRdb keeps only in-frame clonotypes and omits some of them. That table supplies the V and J calls and clone size; D and trimming were determined from the DNA. The repertoire holds 110,000 or so clones, with 70% to 80% as singletons. This TCR derives from a woman aged 40 to 50 in good health and CMV-seropositive. The sample comprised PBMCs.

Here the CDR3 reads CASKIPGPNTEAFF. The CDR3 DNA reads as TGTGCCAGCAAAATTCCAGGTCCTAACACTGAAGCTTTCTTT. The chain has TRBV6-5 and TRBJ1-1, with D hard to call. From germline, CDR1 is MNHEY and CDR2 SVGAGI. This CDR3 comprises 14 residues. The V end lost 7 bases, the J end lost 2 bases, and 14 bases lay between the germline ends.